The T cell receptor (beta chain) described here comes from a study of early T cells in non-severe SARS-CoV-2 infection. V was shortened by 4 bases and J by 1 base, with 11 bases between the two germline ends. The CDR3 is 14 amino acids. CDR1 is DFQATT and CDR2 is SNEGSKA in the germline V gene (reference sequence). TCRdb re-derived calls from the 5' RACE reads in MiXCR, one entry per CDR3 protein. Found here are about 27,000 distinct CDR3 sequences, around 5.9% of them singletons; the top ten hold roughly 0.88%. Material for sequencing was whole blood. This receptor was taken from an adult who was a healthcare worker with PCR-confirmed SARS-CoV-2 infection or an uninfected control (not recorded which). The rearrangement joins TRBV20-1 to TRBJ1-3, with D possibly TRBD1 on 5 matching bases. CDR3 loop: CSATDRGSGNTIYF. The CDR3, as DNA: TGCAGTGCTACCGATCGGGGGTCTGGAAACACCATATATTTT.